Presented here are 24 T cell receptor beta chains from one specimen sequenced in a study of blood T cells in healthy people across ages. PCR was performed a second time for roughly 7 to 11 cycles using a sample-barcoded 5' primer and a J-beta primer mix. MiXCR was run by TCRdb on the 5' RACE reads, yielding one entry per CDR3 protein. Of around 990,000 distinct CDR3 sequences listed, approximately 25% are singletons. The sample was also linked to a second study, of T cells of mothers and their children.

The sequenced material came from blood. The origin of the receptors is a girl aged 2 to 9 in good health.

The V and J genes are TRBV15 and TRBJ1-6; possibly TRBD1 for D (6 bases). Trimming took off 4 bases at V and 7 bases at J, with 11 bases between the two ends. The germline V gene has CDR1 LNHNV and CDR2 YYDKDF (reference sequence). The length of the CDR3 is 14 residues. Here the CDR3 reads CATSTWGGNSPLHF. Here the CDR3 DNA reads TGTGCCACCAGCACTTGGGGGGGCAATTCACCCCTCCACTTT.

The chain combines TRBV4-1 with TRBJ2-4; maybe TRBD1 (5 bases). CDR3 length equals 14 residues. Germline V gives CDR1 MGHRA, CDR2 YSYEKL. Trimming shortened V by 3 bases and J by 7 bases, and 13 bases separated the two germline ends. The DNA for the CDR3 is TGCGCCAGCAGCCACTTGACAGAGCTTAACATTCAGTACTTC. This encodes CASSHLTELNIQYF.

The chain recombines TRBV5-1 with TRBJ1-2, with no clear D. Trimming took off 1 base at V and 3 bases at J, with 13 bases between the two ends. From germline, CDR1 is SGHRS and CDR2 YFSETQ. The CDR3 runs to 15 residues. CDR3 sequence: CASSLSGVADYGYTF. The CDR3 region has the DNA TGCGCCAGCAGCTTGAGTGGGGTAGCGGACTATGGCTACACCTTC. Full variable domain (missing parts from reference TRBV5-1 and TRBJ1-2): KAGVTQTPRYLIKTRGQQVTLSCSPISGHRSVSWYQQTPGQGLQFLFEYFSETQRNKGNFPGRFSGRQFSNSRSEMNVSTLELGDSALYLCASSLSGVADYGYTFGSGTRLTVV.

This clonotype was picked up a small number of times. The genes are TRBV7-2 and TRBJ2-7; maybe TRBD1 (6 bases). The V end was cut by 4 bases, the J end by 3 bases, with 13 bases between. CDR3 length: 14 amino acids. Germline values: CDR1 SGHTA, CDR2 FQGNSA. DNA of the CDR3: TGTGCCAGCAGCTCCGGGACACTTCGCTACGAGCAGTACTTC. Amino acids: CASSSGTLRYEQYF.

This chain joins TRBV28 and TRBJ2-1; D is possibly TRBD1 or TRBD2 (6 bases each). Trimming took 8 bases from V and 7 from J, leaving 15 bases between them. CDR1 MDHEN and CDR2 SYDVKM come from the germline V gene. The CDR3 runs 13 residues. CDR3 region: CASRPGALNEQFF. The CDR3 DNA reads TGTGCCAGCCGACCGGGGGCATTAAATGAGCAGTTCTTC.

The CDR3 here is CASWDVGYTF. The CDR3 coding sequence is TGTGCCAGCTGGGACGTTGGCTACACCTTC. The rearrangement joins TRBV25-1 to TRBJ1-2; TRBD1 might be the D (5 bases). Germline V gives CDR1 MGHDK, CDR2 SYGVNS. The CDR3 has 10 amino acids. Trimming left V 8 bases short and J 7 bases short, with 8 bases between.

In this sample, this clonotype turned up a few times. The CDR3 coding sequence is TGTGCCAGCAGCCAAGAGCCCTGGGCGGGAGATGGCACAGATACGCAGTATTTT. Amino acid sequence: CASSQEPWAGDGTDTQYF. The rearrangement links TRBV4-2 to TRBJ2-3, with TRBD2 matching 7 bases. Germline V gene lookup returns CDR1 LGHNA and CDR2 YNFKEQ. CDR3 length equals 18 residues. The trim removed 0 bases at V and 1 base at J, leaving 10 bases unmatched.

This clonotype was counted many times. This rearrangement joins TRBV9 to TRBJ2-3; D possibly uses TRBD1 or TRBD2 (5 bases each). The CDR3 sequence is 18 residues long. Germline CDR1 is SGDLS and CDR2 is YYNGEE. Trimming pared 0 bases from V and 4 bases from J, leaving 21 bases between. DNA of the CDR3: TGTGCCAGCAGCGTAGATGGGGACCCCAATTCGAGGTCAGATACGCAGTATTTT. Its translation is CASSVDGDPNSRSDTQYF.

The genes are TRBV29-1 and TRBJ2-5; unclear D gene. CDR3 length: 18 amino acids. CDR1 and CDR2 from the germline V gene are SQVTM and ANQGSEA. V was pared by 3 bases and J by 4 bases, with 27 bases between. The CDR3 bases are TGCAGCGTTGACGTTGAGGACCAAAGGCACGGGTGGTTAGAGACCCAGTACTTC. It specifies CSVDVEDQRHGWLETQYF. The full variable domain, with the rest looked up from reference TRBV29-1 and TRBJ2-5, is SAVISQKPSRDICQRGTSLTIQCQVDSQVTMMFWYRQQPGQSLTLIATANQGSEATYESGFVIDKFPISRPNLTFSTLTVSNMSPEDSSIYLCSVDVEDQRHGWLETQYFGPGTRLLVL.

The V gene is TRBV29-1, the J gene TRBJ1-5, with 7 bases identical to TRBD1. Germline V gene lookup returns CDR1 SQVTM and CDR2 ANQGSEA. V shed 6 bases, J shed 4 bases, and the junction held 6 bases outside the gene matches. CDR3 size: 13 residues. For the CDR3, the DNA is TGCAGCGTGGGAGACAGGGAGAATCAGCCCCAGCATTTT. Translated: CSVGDRENQPQHF.

This chain uses TRBV6-4 with TRBJ2-2; the D is unclear. Trimming cost V 5 bases and J 1 base, with 8 bases left between them. CDR1 MRHNA and CDR2 SNTAGT come from the germline V gene. The CDR3 is 14 residues long. CDR3 protein: CASSNYGNTGELFF. CDR3 coding DNA: TGTGCCAGCAGTAACTACGGGAACACCGGGGAGCTGTTTTTT.

This clonotype has just a few counts. The junction does not match germline at one end; this may be a read error. The chain joins TRBV9 to TRBJ2-1; D not resolved. The CDR3 runs 15 residues. CDR1 is SGDLS and CDR2 is YYNGEE in the germline V gene. CDR3 sequence reads: CASSVGGSGYSEQFF. The DNA for the CDR3 is TGTGCCAGCAGCGTAGGAGGATCCGGATACAGTGAGCAGTTCTTC.

This clonotype was observed a few times. This rearrangement joins TRBV11-2 to TRBJ1-1; no clear D. This CDR3 is 14 amino acids long. The germline gives CDR1 SGHAT, CDR2 FQNNGV. Trimming shortened V by 4 bases and J by 2 bases, and 11 bases separated the two germline ends. The DNA of the CDR3 is TGTGCCAGCAGCTGGACCCCCGTTAACACTGAAGCTTTCTTT. It is translated as CASSWTPVNTEAFF.

This clonotype has more than one count but fewer than ten. The chain has TRBV7-8 and TRBJ1-2; D might be TRBD1 (5 bases). CDR1 and CDR2 (germline): SGHVS, FQNEAQ. V lost 0 bases to trimming and J lost 4 bases, with 18 bases between them. The CDR3 totals 17 residues. The CDR3 nucleotides are TGTGCCAGCAGCTTAGCGGTTGGGGAGCAGGGCCCCTATGGCTACACCTTC. It encodes CASSLAVGEQGPYGYTF.

The chain has TRBV28 and TRBJ2-1; D could derive from TRBD1 or TRBD2 (5 bases each). Trimming pared 8 bases from V and 3 bases from J, leaving 23 bases between. CDR3 length: 17 amino acids. Germline V gene data show CDR1 as MDHEN and CDR2 as SYDVKM. The DNA of the CDR3 is TGTGCCAGCGAATTTGGACACGAGGGCCTTGGCTACAATGAGCAGTTCTTC. It is translated as CASEFGHEGLGYNEQFF. The entire variable domain, with the rest obtained from reference TRBV28 and TRBJ2-1, is as follows: DVKVTQSSRYLVKRTGEKVFLECVQDMDHENMFWYRQDPGLGLRLIYFSYDVKMKEKGDIPEGYSVSREKKERFSLILESASTNQTSMYLCASEFGHEGLGYNEQFFGPGTRLTVL.

This clonotype was seen once. Relative to the germline gene, one junction end is altered; a read error may explain this. V usage is TRBV10-3 and J usage is TRBJ1-1; 10 bases fit TRBD1. There are 17 residues in the CDR3. Germline-derived CDR1 and CDR2 are ENHRY and SYGVKD. CDR3 loop: CVISEFQTGGKYTEAFF. The DNA of the CDR3 is TGTGTCATCAGTGAGTTCCAGACAGGGGGCAAGTACACTGAAGCTTTCTTT.

The chain uses TRBV29-1 and TRBJ2-1; 7 nucleotides line up with TRBD2. Unmatched junction bases numbered 8, after V lost 0 bases and J lost 3 bases. This CDR3 has 16 residues. Germline CDR1 is SQVTM and CDR2 is ANQGSEA. In DNA form, the CDR3 reads TGCAGCGTTGAAGATGGGAGGCGGGAGTTCTACAATGAGCAGTTCTTC. It translates to CSVEDGRREFYNEQFF.

The genes are TRBV2 and TRBJ2-2, with D unresolved. The germline V and J ends were trimmed by 9 bases and 2 bases, with 10 bases remaining between them. Germline values: CDR1 SNHLY, CDR2 FYNNEI. The CDR3 covers 13 residues. The CDR3 region has the DNA TGTGCCAGAGGTGACACCAACACCGGGGAGCTGTTTTTT. Protein product: CARGDTNTGELFF.

The chain uses TRBV19 and TRBJ1-5, with unresolved D. The CDR3 sequence is 13 residues long. The V end was cut by 3 bases, the J end by 2 bases, with 5 bases between. Germline CDR1 and CDR2: LNHDA and SQIVND (reference sequence). DNA of the CDR3: TGTGCCAGTAGTATCTCGGGCAATCAGCCCCAGCATTTT. Translation: CASSISGNQPQHF.

In this sample, this clonotype turned up many times. The genes are TRBV4-1 and TRBJ2-7; 9 bases are a match to TRBD1. Germline CDR1 is MGHRA and CDR2 is YSYEKL. Trimming cost V 4 bases and J 3 bases; bases outside gene matches: 7. This CDR3 contains 15 residues. The DNA for the CDR3 is TGCGCCAGCAGCCCGGGGACAGGGAGCGGCTACGAGCAGTACTTC. Translating gives CASSPGTGSGYEQYF.

The table lists this clonotype with a few counts. V is TRBV7-2 and J is TRBJ2-1; 10 nucleotides align to TRBD2. J gave up 3 bases and V 2 bases, and 4 bases lay outside the gene matches. CDR1 and CDR2 from the germline V gene are SGHTA and FQGNSA. CDR3 length: 16 residues. The CDR3 loop reads CASSLLAGVVYNEQFF. The CDR3 DNA is TGTGCCAGCAGCTTACTAGCGGGAGTAGTCTACAATGAGCAGTTCTTC.

This clonotype was counted only a few times. V is TRBV18 and J is TRBJ2-5; 7 bases line up with TRBD1. J gave up 4 bases and V 3 bases, and 5 bases lay outside the gene matches. Germline-derived CDR1 and CDR2 are KGHSH and LQKENI. This CDR3 is built from 14 residues. CDR3 sequence reads: CASSPGQLGETQYF. The CDR3 DNA sequence: TGTGCCAGCTCACCGGGACAGTTAGGAGAGACCCAGTACTTC.

The V call is TRBV7-3, the J call TRBJ2-1, with 7 bases lining up with TRBD1. The CDR3 contains 15 residues. Germline V gene sequence: CDR1 SGHTA, CDR2 FQGTGA. V lost 6 bases, J lost 2 bases, and 7 bases stayed unmatched. The CDR3 here is CASSRGQETYNEQFF. The CDR3 DNA reads as TGTGCCAGCAGTCGTGGACAGGAGACCTACAATGAGCAGTTCTTC.

CDR3 DNA sequence: TGTGCCATCAGTCCAGGTGACAGGGGCACCGGGGAGCTGTTTTTT. It encodes CAISPGDRGTGELFF. V usage is TRBV10-3 and J usage is TRBJ2-2, with 8 bases aligning to TRBD1. The junction had 6 bases not matched to a gene; V was cut back by 5 bases and J by 4 bases. The CDR3 loop spans 15 amino acids. Germline CDR1 is ENHRY and CDR2 is SYGVKD.